A selection of T cell receptor beta chains follows, all from one sample in a study of technical replicates of blood from a few donors. Repertoires were generated with immunoSEQ multiplex PCR, while TCRdb's copy carries only in-frame clones and drops some. The profile shows approximately 12,000 clones, 80% to 95% of them singletons. The sample consisted of PBMCs. These TCRs come from a human donor in good health. The CDR3 runs from the conserved cysteine through the conserved F or W. A D gene is named only where the DNA matches it firmly.

V gene	D gene	CDR3 length	J gene	CDR3 protein	CDR3 DNA
TRBV27	.	14	TRBJ2-5	CASSLLGRLETQYF	TGTGCCAGCAGTTTACTGGGGCGGTTAGAGACCCAGTACTTC
TRBV5-1	.	13	TRBJ2-3	CASCPPGTDTQYF	TGCGCCAGCTGTCCCCCCGGCACAGATACGCAGTATTTT
TRBV2	.	12	TRBJ2-7	CATRTDTYEQYF	TGTGCCACTCGGACAGATACCTACGAGCAGTACTTC
TRBV7-9	.	18	TRBJ2-1	CASSLAQTLPSSYNEQFF	TGTGCCAGCAGCTTAGCCCAGACTCTCCCTAGCTCCTACAATGAGCAGTTCTTC
TRBV6-5	TRBD2	14	TRBJ2-7	CASSYVGGGYEQYF	TGTGCCAGCAGTTATGTAGGCGGGGGTTACGAGCAGTACTTC
TRBV12-2	.	15	TRBJ1-3	CASRYLTDRGNTIYF	TGTGCAAGTCGCTACCTGACAGATAGAGGAAACACCATATATTTT
TRBV10-1	TRBD1	17	TRBJ2-1	CASSEEITGTGPNEQFF	TGCGCCAGCAGTGAGGAAATTACCGGGACAGGGCCAAATGAGCAGTTCTTC
TRBV18	.	13	TRBJ2-5	CASSPLQGETQYF	TGTGCCAGCTCACCACTACAGGGAGAGACCCAGTACTTC
TRBV5-1	TRBD2	17	TRBJ2-5	CASSSGAGGPSQETQYF	TGCGCCAGCAGCTCGGGGGCGGGAGGGCCCTCCCAAGAGACCCAGTACTTC
TRBV7-9	TRBD1	13	TRBJ1-2	CASSWDRADGYTF	TGTGCCAGCAGTTGGGACAGGGCCGATGGCTACACCTTC
TRBV9	TRBD1	16	TRBJ2-2	CASSVLRDRGLGELFF	TGTGCCAGCAGCGTACTCCGGGACAGGGGTTTGGGGGAGCTGTTTTTT
TRBV5-6	TRBD1	19	TRBJ1-2	CASSLDGQGWDLWGYGYTF	TGTGCCAGCAGCTTGGACGGACAGGGTTGGGATCTCTGGGGTTATGGCTACACCTTC
TRBV2	TRBD2	15	TRBJ2-1	CASSDLAGGYNEQFF	TGTGCCAGCAGTGATTTAGCGGGAGGATACAATGAGCAGTTCTTC
TRBV6-5	.	16	TRBJ1-1	CASSYYGARGGTEAFF	TGTGCCAGCAGTTACTATGGGGCCCGCGGGGGCACTGAAGCTTTCTTT
TRBV6-6	.	13	TRBJ2-7	CASSYSGGNEQYF	TGTGCCAGCAGTTACTCGGGGGGTAACGAGCAGTACTTC
TRBV28	TRBD2	15	TRBJ2-3	CASSLGAGGADTQYF	TGTGCCAGCAGTTTAGGGGCGGGAGGGGCAGATACGCAGTATTTT
TRBV7-2	TRBD1	14	TRBJ2-1	CASSSETGLGEQFF	TGTGCCAGCAGCTCCGAGACAGGGTTGGGTGAGCAGTTCTTC